One and the same sample provided the 32 T cell receptor beta chains below, sequenced in a study of blood T cell repertoires in COVID-19. Produced via immunoSEQ multiplex PCR; TCRdb's table is partial and in-frame only. Counted here are roughly 200,000 clones, roughly 83% occurring once; the ten biggest clones make up 4.5% to 7%. Sample: PBMCs or T cells enriched from blood (not recorded which). These receptors originate from a man aged 35-49 years with acute COVID-19.

Concerning this clone itself: The sample carries other DNA sequences with the same CDR3. The chain is built from TRBV9 and TRBJ1-1; TRBD1 matches 7 bases. The CDR3 covers 14 residues. The junction had 3 bases not matched to a gene; V was cut back by 3 bases and J by 1 base. Looked up from germline, CDR1 is SGDLS and CDR2 is YYNGEE. The CDR3 spells CASSARTGNTEAFF. The CDR3, as DNA: TGTGCCAGCAGCGCAAGGACAGGGAACACTGAAGCTTTCTTT. The full variable domain, rest sourced from reference TRBV9 and TRBJ1-1, is DSGVTQTPKHLITATGQRVTLRCSPRSGDLSVYWYQQSLDQGLQFLIQYYNGEERAKGNILERFSAQQFPDLHSELNLSSLELGDSALYFCASSARTGNTEAFFGQGTRLTVV.

The chain combines TRBV4-1 with TRBJ1-1; 7 bases line up with TRBD1. Germline V CDR1 and CDR2: MGHRA, YSYEKL. This CDR3 contains 17 residues. With V trimmed by 3 bases and J by 0 bases, 10 bases remained unmatched. CDR3 bases: TGCGCCAGCAGCCAGGCAGGGCTCCAGGGGGTGAACACTGAAGCTTTCTTT. Amino acid sequence: CASSQAGLQGVNTEAFF.

This clone was detected only once. The chain is built from TRBV7-3 and TRBJ2-7, with 7 bases matching TRBD1. The CDR3 runs to 16 residues. CDR1 and CDR2 (germline): SGHTA, FQGTGA. Trimming at V came to 5 bases and at J to 5 bases, leaving 15 bases not matched to a gene. The CDR3 region is CASSPNLDRAFHEQYF. CDR3 nucleotide sequence: TGTGCCAGCAGCCCGAACTTAGACAGGGCATTCCACGAGCAGTACTTC.

The chain combines TRBV3-1 (or the pseudogene TRBV3-2) with TRBJ2-6; no firm D call. With 4 bases removed from V and 1 base from J, the gap between germline ends came to 8 bases. The CDR3 contains 15 residues. The germline V gene encodes CDR1 LGHDT and CDR2 YNNKEL (reference sequence). CDR3 DNA sequence: TGTGCCAGCAGCCTAACACCTTCTGGGGCCAACGTCCTGACTTTC. Its protein is CASSLTPSGANVLTF.

V usage is TRBV9 and J usage is TRBJ1-1; maybe TRBD1 (5 bases). CDR3 length equals 16 residues. Trimming removed 0 bases at V and 5 bases at J, with 17 bases between. CDR1 SGDLS and CDR2 YYNGEE come from the germline V gene. CDR3 region: CASSVEPTGVKTEAFF. Written as DNA, the CDR3 is TGTGCCAGCAGCGTAGAACCCACAGGAGTAAAGACTGAAGCTTTCTTT.

The chain employs TRBV7-3 and TRBJ1-2; maybe TRBD1 (5 bases). The CDR3 consists of 15 residues. Germline V gene lookup returns CDR1 SGHTA and CDR2 FQGTGA. Trimming left V 5 bases short and J 6 bases short, with 19 bases between. The CDR3 is CASSPEAGEANGYTF. In DNA, the CDR3 is TGTGCCAGCAGCCCTGAGGCGGGGGAGGCGAATGGCTACACCTTC.

The chain is built from TRBV29-1 and TRBJ2-7; TRBD2 matches at 10 bases. This CDR3 has 12 amino acids. V was pared by 5 bases and J by 7 bases, with 5 bases of the junction left unmatched. Germline V lookup: CDR1 SQVTM, CDR2 ANQGSEA. The CDR3 here is CSVQGLANEQYF. In DNA, the CDR3 is TGCAGCGTTCAGGGACTAGCGAATGAGCAGTACTTC.

This clone appeared once. This chain connects TRBV2 to TRBJ2-1; D uncertain. Between the trimmed V and J ends, which lost 7 bases and 9 bases, there was a span of 16 bases. This CDR3 comprises 13 residues. Germline V lookup: CDR1 SNHLY, CDR2 FYNNEI. CDR3: CASTLDPRGEQFF. The DNA for the CDR3 is TGTGCCAGCACCTTAGACCCACGAGGTGAGCAGTTCTTC.

J is TRBJ1-4 and V is TRBV30, with D possibly being TRBD1 (6 bases). Germline V CDR1 and CDR2: GTSNPN, SVGIG (reference sequence). The germline V and J ends were trimmed by 0 bases and 16 bases, with 18 bases remaining between them. There are 13 residues in the CDR3. The CDR3 reads CAWSVAGVINQFF. The CDR3 DNA reads TGTGCCTGGAGTGTAGCAGGGGTGATTAATCAGTTTTTT. Based on the CDR3 plus reference TRBV30 and TRBJ1-4, the full variable domain is SQTIHQWPATLVQPVGSPLSLECTVEGTSNPNLYWYRQAAGRGLQLLFYSVGIGQISSEVPQNLSASRPQDRQFILSSKKLLLSDSGFYLCAWSVAGVINQFFGSGTQLSVL.

This clone was seen just once. The chain employs TRBV18 and TRBJ2-7; 13 positions match TRBD2. CDR3 size: 17 residues. The germline gives CDR1 KGHSH, CDR2 LQKENI. J was trimmed by 6 bases and V by 2 bases; bases with no gene match: 10. The CDR3 loop is CASSPITGLAGESEQYF. The CDR3 DNA reads as TGTGCCAGCTCACCAATAACAGGACTAGCGGGAGAGAGCGAGCAGTACTTC.

In its sample, this clone was seen once. This chain connects TRBV28 to TRBJ1-1; 7 bases map to TRBD1. The J segment lost 3 bases and the V segment lost 5 bases, leaving 12 bases of the junction unmatched. Germline CDR1 MDHEN, CDR2 SYDVKM. The CDR3 has 16 amino acids. CDR3 sequence: CASSPPDRAVYTEAFF. The CDR3 nucleotides read TGTGCCAGCAGTCCCCCCGACAGGGCGGTGTACACTGAAGCTTTCTTT.

This clone showed up just once. The chain has TRBV28 and TRBJ1-1, with D possibly being TRBD1 (5 bases). The germline gives CDR1 MDHEN, CDR2 SYDVKM. There are 15 residues in the CDR3. V lost 7 bases and J 0 bases, leaving 15 bases between the germline ends. The CDR3 protein is CASNLRGSVNTEAFF. The CDR3 DNA reads TGTGCCAGCAACCTTCGGGGGAGTGTGAACACTGAAGCTTTCTTT.

This clone was observed a handful of times. This chain links TRBV14 with TRBJ1-1, with 9 bases aligning to TRBD1. The CDR3 consists of 14 residues. The germline V gene encodes CDR1 SGHDN and CDR2 FVKESK. The junction had 7 bases not matched to a gene; V was cut back by 4 bases and J by 7 bases. CDR3 nucleotides: TGTGCCAGCAGCCGAACAGGGGGCAGGGATGAAGCTTTCTTT. It codes for CASSRTGGRDEAFF.

The chain has TRBV9 and TRBJ1-1, with D possibly matching TRBD1 (5 bases). Germline CDR1 reads SGDLS; CDR2 reads YYNGEE. CDR3 length equals 14 residues. V lost 4 bases to trimming and J lost 5 bases, with 15 bases between them. Written as DNA, the CDR3 is TGTGCCAGCAGCCCTTATCAGACAGAAACTGAAGCTTTCTTT. This sequence encodes CASSPYQTETEAFF.

The rearrangement links TRBV19 to TRBJ1-5; D is undetermined. Trimming stripped 0 bases from V and 3 bases from J, with 12 bases between. Germline V gene sequence: CDR1 LNHDA, CDR2 SQIVND (reference sequence). The CDR3 runs to 16 residues. The CDR3 reads CASSIDLNRINQPQHF. The CDR3 nucleotides read TGTGCCAGTAGTATAGATTTGAACAGAATCAATCAGCCCCAGCATTTT.

The genes are TRBV29-1 and TRBJ2-3; D is perhaps TRBD2 (5 bases). The CDR3 length is 13 residues. The V and J ends lost 2 bases and 2 bases respectively, with 8 bases between them. CDR1 and CDR2 from the germline V gene are SQVTM and ANQGSEA. CDR3 bases: TGCAGCGTTGAACGCGGGTACACAGATACGCAGTATTTT. Translated, it gives CSVERGYTDTQYF.

V is TRBV7-2 and J is TRBJ2-3, with D maybe TRBD2 (6 bases). V lost 6 bases, J lost 6 bases, and 16 bases lay in between. The CDR3 consists of 14 residues. Germline lookup yields CDR1 SGHTA and CDR2 FQGNSA. The CDR3 DNA follows: TGTGCCAGCAGTTCGGCGGGGCCGACGGATACGCAGTATTTT. Translating it yields CASSSAGPTDTQYF. Filled out from reference TRBV7-2 and TRBJ2-3, the complete variable domain reads GAGVSQSPSNKVTEKGKDVELRCDPISGHTALYWYRQSLGQGLEFLIYFQGNSAPDKSGLPSDRFSAERTGGSVSTLTIQRTQQEDSAVYLCASSSAGPTDTQYFGPGTRLTVL.

The chain has TRBV10-3 and TRBJ1-1; tentatively, D is TRBD1 (6 bases). The CDR3 is made up of 13 amino acids. Germline V lookup: CDR1 ENHRY, CDR2 SYGVKD. Trimming took 0 bases from V and 5 from J, leaving 7 bases between them. This CDR3 reads CAISESGATEAFF. The CDR3 region has the DNA TGTGCCATCAGTGAGTCGGGGGCTACTGAAGCTTTCTTT.

This clone was observed a handful of times. The chain carries TRBV25-1 and TRBJ2-5; D is unresolved. The CDR3 sequence is 14 residues long. V was pared by 4 bases and J by 5 bases, with 14 bases between. Germline V gives CDR1 MGHDK, CDR2 SYGVNS. Here the CDR3 DNA reads TGTGCCAGCAGTGTGCCAGGCAGTGGGGAGACCCAGTACTTC. Translation: CASSVPGSGETQYF. Full variable domain (remainder filled in from reference TRBV25-1 and TRBJ2-5): EADIYQTPRYLVIGTGKKITLECSQTMGHDKMYWYQQDPGMELHLIHYSYGVNSTEKGDLSSESTVSRIRTEHFPLTLESARPSHTSQYLCASSVPGSGETQYFGPGTRLLVL.

The chain uses TRBV9 and TRBJ2-7; 8 bases match TRBD2. The ends lost 0 bases at V and 9 bases at J; junction bases unmatched: 14. The CDR3 runs to 16 residues. Germline CDR1 and CDR2: SGDLS and YYNGEE. The CDR3 here is CASSVGIEAGGRWQYF. As DNA, the CDR3 is TGTGCCAGCAGCGTAGGTATCGAGGCGGGAGGACGGTGGCAGTACTTC.

The V gene is TRBV7-2, the J gene TRBJ2-2; 8 nucleotides agree with TRBD1. Per germline, CDR1 SGHTA and CDR2 FQGNSA. This CDR3 region has 13 residues. V lost 6 bases to trimming and J lost 5 bases; unmatched junction nucleotides: 2. CDR3 loop: CASRQGATGELFF. CDR3 sequence (DNA): TGTGCCAGCAGGCAGGGGGCAACCGGGGAGCTGTTTTTT.

Remarks on this clone: Other nucleotide sequences from this sample produce the same CDR3. The chain recombines TRBV2 with TRBJ1-1; D uncertain. Looked up from germline, CDR1 is SNHLY and CDR2 is FYNNEI. Trimming left V 6 bases short and J 1 base short, with 3 bases between. This CDR3 region has 11 residues. The CDR3 region has the DNA TGTGCCAGCAGCCAGAACACTGAAGCTTTCTTT. Encoded protein: CASSQNTEAFF.

The chain couples TRBV11-1 to TRBJ2-3; 11 bases fit TRBD2. This CDR3 is built from 16 residues. Germline V gene sequence: CDR1 SGHAT, CDR2 FQDESV (reference sequence). Trimming cost V 5 bases and J 0 bases; bases outside gene matches: 4. The CDR3 bases are TGTGCCAGCAGCCTCCGACTAGCGGGAAGCACAGATACGCAGTATTTT. It specifies CASSLRLAGSTDTQYF. Full variable domain (outside the CDR3, taken from reference TRBV11-1 and TRBJ2-3): EAEVAQSPRYKITEKSQAVAFWCDPISGHATLYWYRQILGQGPELLVQFQDESVVDDSQLPKDRFSAERLKGVDSTLKIQPAELGDSAMYLCASSLRLAGSTDTQYFGPGTRLTVL.

This rearrangement joins TRBV11-3 to TRBJ2-7; 12 nucleotides line up with TRBD2. Germline V gene lookup returns CDR1 SGHNT and CDR2 YENEEA. The V gene end was trimmed by 4 bases and the J gene end by 2 bases; junction bases not matched to a gene: 6. The CDR3 spans 16 residues. The CDR3 DNA sequence: TGTGCCAGCAGCTCCCAAGGACTAGCGGGAACCTACGAGCAGTACTTC. Residues: CASSSQGLAGTYEQYF.

The genes are TRBV4-1 and TRBJ2-5, with 11 bases that match TRBD2. The V gene's germline CDR1 is MGHRA and CDR2 YSYEKL. The V gene end was trimmed by 1 base and the J gene end by 5 bases; junction bases not matched to a gene: 15. The CDR3 covers 19 residues. The CDR3 DNA sequence: TGCGCCAGCAGCCAAGTTCCCCTAGCGGGAGGCCGTACTAGGGAGACCCAGTACTTC. Translated: CASSQVPLAGGRTRETQYF.

A note on this clone: The same CDR3 is also encoded by other DNA sequences in this sample. The gene calls are TRBV9 and TRBJ2-2; 13 bases are shared with TRBD2. The trim removed 5 bases at V and 5 bases at J, leaving 3 bases unmatched. This CDR3 region has 15 residues. Germline lookup yields CDR1 SGDLS and CDR2 YYNGEE. The CDR3 here is CASSPLAGGTGELFF. The CDR3 DNA reads TGTGCCAGCAGTCCACTAGCGGGAGGGACCGGGGAGCTGTTTTTT. The variable domain in full, with the rest retrieved from reference TRBV9 and TRBJ2-2, is DSGVTQTPKHLITATGQRVTLRCSPRSGDLSVYWYQQSLDQGLQFLIQYYNGEERAKGNILERFSAQQFPDLHSELNLSSLELGDSALYFCASSPLAGGTGELFFGEGSRLTVL.

V is TRBV7-2 and J is TRBJ2-5; a weak D match, TRBD2 (6 bases). The germline CDR1 and CDR2 sequences are SGHTA and FQGNSA. The CDR3 has 16 amino acids. With 5 bases removed from V and 5 bases from J, the gap between germline ends came to 21 bases. The DNA of the CDR3 is TGTGCCAGCAGCCCGCAAAAGCGGGCGTCCCTGGAGACCCAGTACTTC. Amino acid sequence: CASSPQKRASLETQYF.

The chain recombines TRBV5-8 with TRBJ2-5; D may be TRBD1 (5 bases). V lost 3 bases and J 1 base, leaving 13 bases between the germline ends. The CDR3 is made up of 15 amino acids. In germline, CDR1 is SGHTS, CDR2 YDEGEE. This chain's CDR3 is CASSSTDSLQETQYF. The CDR3 DNA reads as TGTGCCAGCAGCTCCACAGACAGCCTCCAAGAGACCCAGTACTTC.

The genes are TRBV11-2 and TRBJ1-2; 8 bases match TRBD1. The CDR3 runs 16 residues. Trimming at V came to 0 bases and at J to 7 bases, leaving 10 bases not matched to a gene. The germline gives CDR1 SGHAT, CDR2 FQNNGV. The DNA of the CDR3 is TGTGCCAGCAGCTTAGATCCGGCCAGGGGGCCCAGTGGCTACACCTTC. The encoded protein is CASSLDPARGPSGYTF.

This clone occurred once. The chain joins TRBV7-2 to TRBJ1-6, with D possibly TRBD1 on 6 matching bases. Germline CDR1 and CDR2: SGHTA and FQGNSA. The CDR3 spans 13 residues. Trimming took 3 bases from V and 12 from J, leaving 12 bases between them. The CDR3 loop reads CASSLSEGGPLHF. The DNA of the CDR3 is TGTGCCAGCAGCTTGAGTGAAGGGGGACCCCTCCACTTT.

This chain uses TRBV10-3 with TRBJ2-3, with TRBD2 as a possible D gene (6 bases). Germline CDR1 reads ENHRY; CDR2 reads SYGVKD. The V gene lost 4 bases and the J gene lost 3 bases, with 17 bases spanning the gap. The CDR3 covers 16 residues. DNA for the CDR3: TGTGCCATCAGTGGGGCGACTAGTATCAGGACAGATACGCAGTATTTT. It specifies CAISGATSIRTDTQYF.

The chain is built from TRBV2 and TRBJ2-1; D uncertain. The CDR3 runs to 14 residues. V was trimmed by 2 bases and J by 0 bases, leaving 5 bases between them. Germline values: CDR1 SNHLY, CDR2 FYNNEI. CDR3 sequence: CASSERSSYNEQFF. The DNA for the CDR3 is TGTGCCAGCAGTGAACGGAGCTCCTACAATGAGCAGTTCTTC.